Presented here are 6 T cell receptor beta chains from one specimen sequenced in a study of T cell repertoires in cytomegalovirus infection (dated by TCRdb to between 2017 and 2020). TCRdb names Illumina HiSeq 1500 as the instrument used. TCRdb reprocessed the public reads (quality trimming at Q25 with fastp, clone calling with MiXCR) and kept in-frame beta chains. Identical CDR3 protein sequences are pooled into one entry, listed with their most common genes and DNA. Present in this sample are about 900,000 distinct CDR3 sequences, around 30% of which were seen just once. The top ten hold about 14% of the sample. The meaning of the sample's treatment or condition label: in vitro stimulation with specific CMV peptide epitopes to enrich CMV-specific T cells. Antigens for these TCRs are unknown. This sample comprised cultured CD8+ T cells from PBMCs, obtained from culture after CMV antigen stimulation. The receptors derive from a human donor in good health (CMV status not recorded). Some clones in this sample may be carry-over from other donors' samples.

This clonotype was seen a handful of times. The V gene is TRBV7-3, the J gene TRBJ2-1, with TRBD2 matching 12 bases. V trimming: 5 bases; J trimming: 5 bases; junction bases outside the gene matches: 4. The CDR3 length is 15 residues. Germline V CDR1 and CDR2: SGHTA, FQGTGA. CDR3 nucleotide sequence: TGTGCCAGCAGCCGCGGACTAGCGGGGAACAATGAGCAGTTCTTC. Translating it yields CASSRGLAGNNEQFF.

This clonotype appeared a few times. The chain joins TRBV5-4 to TRBJ2-7, with D possibly TRBD2 on 5 matching bases. Germline lookup yields CDR1 SGHNT and CDR2 YYREEE (reference sequence). Trimming pared 4 bases from V and 3 bases from J, leaving 11 bases between. This CDR3 spans 13 amino acids. As DNA, the CDR3 is TGTGCCAGCAGCCGAACAGCGGACTACGAGCAGTACTTC. Translated: CASSRTADYEQYF. The whole variable domain, filled in from reference TRBV5-4 and TRBJ2-7, reads ETGVTQSPTHLIKTRGQQVTLRCSSQSGHNTVSWYQQALGQGPQFIFQYYREEENGRGNFPPRFSGLQFPNYSSELNVNALELDDSALYLCASSRTADYEQYFGPGTRLTVT.

The rearrangement uses TRBV24-1 and TRBJ1-6, with no clear D. V lost 4 bases, J lost 8 bases, and 11 bases lay in between. CDR3 length equals 14 residues. Germline V gives CDR1 KGHDR, CDR2 SFDVKD. CDR3 in amino acids: CATSDLRLDSPLHF. The CDR3, as DNA: TGTGCCACCAGTGACCTTAGACTGGATTCACCCCTCCACTTT.

CDR3 amino acids: CSARYTAPWEKLFF. CDR3 coding DNA: TGCAGTGCTAGATACACGGCCCCTTGGGAAAAACTGTTTTTT. The chain carries TRBV20-1 and TRBJ1-4; D is unclear. The length of the CDR3 is 14 residues. CDR1 DFQATT and CDR2 SNEGSKA come from the germline V gene (reference sequence). V lost 2 bases to trimming and J lost 8 bases, with 15 bases between them.

This chain joins TRBV27 and TRBJ2-5; 7 nucleotides agree with TRBD1. Germline CDR1 reads MNHEY; CDR2 reads SMNVEV (reference sequence). Trimming at V came to 3 bases and at J to 0 bases, leaving 1 base not matched to a gene. This CDR3 is 14 amino acids long. This CDR3 is CASSFDRDQETQYF. The CDR3 DNA is TGTGCCAGCAGTTTTGACAGGGACCAAGAGACCCAGTACTTC.

A note on this clonotype: The CDR3 end shows no conserved phenylalanine or tryptophan, and so a read error is likely. The rearrangement joins TRBV7-9 to TRBJ1-1, with a tentative D call TRBD1 (6 bases). Trimming left V 1 base short and J 3 bases short, with 12 bases between. CDR1 and CDR2 from the germline V gene are SEHNR and FQNEAQ (reference sequence). The CDR3 length is 15 residues. The CDR3 loop reads CASSLVGGSHTEAFL. CDR3 in DNA: TGTGCCAGCAGCTTAGTAGGGGGAAGTCACACTGAAGCTTTCCTT.